This passage covers 11 T cell receptor beta chains from one sample sequenced in a study of T cells in Graves' hyperthyroidism and ophthalmopathy. Amplified TCR beta CDR3 regions came from RNA transcripts. A set of HTBI primers served as the primers for a first-round RT-PCR of the TCR CDR3. From the multiplex PCR reads, TCRdb called clonotypes with MiXCR, one entry per CDR3 protein. The sample lists some 500,000 distinct CDR3 sequences, around 14% occurring once. Sequencing was done on a sample of blood. The source is a young woman with Graves' hyperthyroidism.

The V call is TRBV4-2, the J call TRBJ2-7; 11 bases are a match to TRBD2. Per the germline V gene, CDR1 is LGHNA and CDR2 is YNFKEQ. The V gene end was trimmed by 4 bases and the J gene end by 2 bases; junction bases not matched to a gene: 7. The CDR3 spans 16 residues. CDR3 bases: TGTGCCAGCAGCCTCGCCGGGACTAGCGGTACCTACGAGCAGTACTTC. The encoded protein is CASSLAGTSGTYEQYF.

This clonotype was counted at least ten times. The V and J genes are TRBV27 and TRBJ1-5; 8 positions agree with TRBD1. From germline, CDR1 is MNHEY and CDR2 SMNVEV (reference sequence). V shed 5 bases, J shed 6 bases, and the junction held 18 bases outside the gene matches. This CDR3 comprises 18 residues. The CDR3 loop is CASSPYPPTGGMAQPQHF. The CDR3 coding sequence is TGTGCCAGCAGTCCATATCCCCCCACAGGGGGTATGGCTCAGCCCCAGCATTTT.

A few counts support this clonotype. The chain is built from TRBV7-2 and TRBJ1-2, with 7 bases identical to TRBD1. The V gene end was trimmed by 11 bases and the J gene end by 0 bases; junction bases not matched to a gene: 9. Germline V gene data show CDR1 as SGHTA and CDR2 as FQGNSA. This CDR3 contains 14 residues. The CDR3 DNA follows: TGTGCCTCTAGGGGGACAGACACTAACTATGGCTACACCTTC. It yields the protein CASRGTDTNYGYTF. The full variable domain, its missing parts supplied by reference TRBV7-2 and TRBJ1-2, is GAGVSQSPSNKVTEKGKDVELRCDPISGHTALYWYRQSLGQGLEFLIYFQGNSAPDKSGLPSDRFSAERTGGSVSTLTIQRTQQEDSAVYLCASRGTDTNYGYTFGSGTRLTVV.

The chain joins TRBV6-1 to TRBJ2-3; TRBD2 aligns across 13 bases. The germline V gene has CDR1 MNHNS and CDR2 SASEGT. J lost 6 bases, V lost 1 base, and 4 bases had no gene match. The CDR3 spans 16 residues. This chain's CDR3 is CASSEGGLAGSDTQYF. CDR3 in DNA: TGTGCCAGCAGTGAAGGGGGACTAGCGGGATCGGATACGCAGTATTTT.

This clonotype was counted many times. V gene TRBV9 combines with J gene TRBJ2-3; D is unresolved. This CDR3 has 15 residues. In germline, CDR1 is SGDLS, CDR2 YYNGEE. Trimming pared 3 bases from V and 2 bases from J, leaving 13 bases between. The CDR3 is CASSDSIQPTDTQYF. The CDR3 region has the DNA TGTGCCAGCAGCGACTCGATACAGCCCACAGATACGCAGTATTTT.

In its sample, this clonotype was seen many times. The rearrangement joins TRBV5-1 to TRBJ2-1; maybe TRBD1 (6 bases). CDR1 is SGHRS, CDR2 YFSETQ, per germline. The CDR3 runs to 15 residues. Trimming shortened V by 5 bases and J by 3 bases, and 15 bases separated the two germline ends. The CDR3 sequence: CASRLRDNLYNEQFF. The CDR3 bases are TGCGCCAGCAGACTCCGGGACAACCTCTACAATGAGCAGTTCTTC.

There are many counts of this clonotype. This chain joins TRBV11-3 and TRBJ2-1; 14 positions agree with TRBD2. The CDR3 is made up of 17 amino acids. Germline CDR1 SGHNT, CDR2 YENEEA. V shed 5 bases, J shed 2 bases, and the junction held 5 bases outside the gene matches. DNA of the CDR3: TGTGCCAGCAGCACCCGGACTAGCGGGAGGACCTACAATGAGCAGTTCTTC. Encoded protein: CASSTRTSGRTYNEQFF.

This clonotype was observed at least ten times. The rearrangement links TRBV6-2 or TRBV6-3 to TRBJ2-1; 12 nucleotides line up with TRBD2. The CDR3 has 16 residues. Germline CDR1 reads MNHEY; CDR2 reads SVGEGT. V trimming: 6 bases; J trimming: 5 bases; junction bases outside the gene matches: 8. CDR3 amino acids: CASSRLRTSGDNEQFF. Written as DNA, the CDR3 is TGTGCCAGCAGCCGCCTTCGGACTAGCGGGGACAATGAGCAGTTCTTC.

This clonotype was found many times. The chain carries TRBV20-1 and TRBJ2-7; 7 positions agree with TRBD2. This CDR3 is 14 amino acids long. Germline lookup yields CDR1 DFQATT and CDR2 SNEGSKA (reference sequence). The trim removed 6 bases at V and 7 bases at J, leaving 15 bases unmatched. Written as DNA, the CDR3 is TGCAGTGCCCCTCGTTCTAGCGGAGCCGGAGAGCAGTACTTC. This sequence encodes CSAPRSSGAGEQYF.

Remarks on this clonotype: This sequence may be a read error, since a much larger clone differs from it by one base. The rearrangement links TRBV20-1 to TRBJ2-3; no reliable D call. The V gene's germline CDR1 is DFQATT and CDR2 SNEGSKA (reference sequence). This CDR3 is built from 15 residues. V was pared by 6 bases and J by 5 bases, with 21 bases between. DNA of the CDR3: TGCAGTGCAGAGGCCCCCGGCGAGTTAGGAGATACGCAGTATTTT. Amino acids: CSAEAPGELGDTQYF.

This clonotype showed up many times. V usage is TRBV2 and J usage is TRBJ2-1, with D perhaps matching TRBD2 (6 bases). The CDR3 is made up of 14 amino acids. Looked up from germline, CDR1 is SNHLY and CDR2 is FYNNEI. The germline V and J ends were trimmed by 1 base and 9 bases, with 13 bases remaining between them. The CDR3 region is CASSEGLGRGEQFF. CDR3 DNA: TGTGCCAGCAGTGAAGGTCTAGGGCGGGGTGAGCAGTTCTTC.